The clone carrying this T cell receptor (beta chain) appeared a few times. The blood sample dates from first hyperthyroidism diagnosis, preceding any ophthalmopathy symptoms. Between the trimmed V and J ends, which lost 9 bases and 5 bases, there was a span of 19 bases. Germline CDR1 is MDHEN and CDR2 is SYDVKM. CDR3 length: 14 amino acids. This sample was included in a study of T cells in Graves' hyperthyroidism and ophthalmopathy. The investigators amplified TCR beta CDR3 regions from RNA transcripts. TCR CDR3 regions were first amplified by RT-PCR with HTBI primers. TCRdb analysed the multiplex PCR reads with MiXCR anew, one entry per CDR3 protein. The sample lists 140,000 or so distinct CDR3 sequences, around 20% occurring once.

The chain links TRBV28 to TRBJ1-2; possibly TRBD1 for D (5 bases). The receptor comes from a woman between 50 and 59 years old with Graves' hyperthyroidism that later progressed to Graves' ophthalmopathy. Input material: blood. CDR3 nucleotides: TGTGCCAGTTCCCGGGACGCTGTAGAGTATGGCTACACCTTC. It encodes CASSRDAVEYGYTF.